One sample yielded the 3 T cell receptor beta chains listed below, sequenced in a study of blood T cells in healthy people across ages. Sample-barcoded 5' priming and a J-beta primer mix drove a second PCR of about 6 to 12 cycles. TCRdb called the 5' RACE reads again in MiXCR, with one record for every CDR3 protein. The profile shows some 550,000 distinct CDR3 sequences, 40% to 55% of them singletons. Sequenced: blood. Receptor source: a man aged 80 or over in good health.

As DNA, the CDR3 is TGTGCCAGCAGTTACAGAGGCCCACCTAGCGTAAGAACCTACGAGCAGTACTTC. Translated, it gives CASSYRGPPSVRTYEQYF. The V gene is TRBV6-2 or TRBV6-3, the J gene TRBJ2-7; D perhaps matches TRBD2 (6 bases). CDR3 length equals 18 residues. V lost 2 bases and J 2 bases, leaving 22 bases between the germline ends. Germline CDR1 is MNHEY and CDR2 is SVGEGT.

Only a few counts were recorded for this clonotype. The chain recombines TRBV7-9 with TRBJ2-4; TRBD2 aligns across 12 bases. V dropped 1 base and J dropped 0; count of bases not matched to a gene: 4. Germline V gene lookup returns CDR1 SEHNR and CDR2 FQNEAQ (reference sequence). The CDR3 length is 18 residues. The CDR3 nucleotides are TGTGCCAGCAGCTTAGTGCTAGCGGGAGGGCTAGCCAAAAACATTCAGTACTTC. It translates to CASSLVLAGGLAKNIQYF.

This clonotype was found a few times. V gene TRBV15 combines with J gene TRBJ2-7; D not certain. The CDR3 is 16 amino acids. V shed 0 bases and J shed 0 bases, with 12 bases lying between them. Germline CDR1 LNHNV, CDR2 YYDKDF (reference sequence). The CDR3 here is CATSREAVSGSYEQYF. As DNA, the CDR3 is TGTGCCACCAGCAGAGAGGCAGTATCCGGCTCCTACGAGCAGTACTTC. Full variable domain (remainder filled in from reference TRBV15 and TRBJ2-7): DAMVIQNPRYQVTQFGKPVTLSCSQTLNHNVMYWYQQKSSQAPKLLFHYYDKDFNNEADTPDNFQSRRPNTSFCFLDIRSPGLGDTAMYLCATSREAVSGSYEQYFGPGTRLTVT.